The 3 T cell receptor beta chains given below trace back to one sample, sequenced in a study of blood T cell repertoires in COVID-19. The protocol was immunoSEQ multiplex PCR, while the TCRdb copy is restricted to in-frame clones and leaves out a portion. The sample includes about 120,000 clones, around 86% seen only once; the top ten take 3.5% to 5%. Sequenced input: peripheral blood. Every receptor here comes from a man aged 40-49 years with acute or convalescent COVID-19.

The J gene is TRBJ2-1, the V gene TRBV2, with 9 bases lining up with TRBD1. J was trimmed by 5 bases and V by 6 bases; bases with no gene match: 2. The CDR3 is 13 residues long. Per the germline V gene, CDR1 is SNHLY and CDR2 is FYNNEI. The CDR3 loop reads CASRGTGNNEQFF. In DNA, the CDR3 is TGTGCCAGCAGGGGGACAGGGAACAATGAGCAGTTCTTC.

This chain uses TRBV18 with TRBJ1-5; D might be TRBD1 (5 bases). CDR3 length: 14 amino acids. Germline CDR1 KGHSH, CDR2 LQKENI. Trimming shortened V by 3 bases and J by 3 bases, and 9 bases separated the two germline ends. This CDR3 reads CASSPGQTNQPQHF. The DNA for the CDR3 is TGTGCCAGCTCACCTGGACAAACCAATCAGCCCCAGCATTTT. Together with reference TRBV18 and TRBJ1-5, the CDR3 gives the full variable domain: NAGVMQNPRHLVRRRGQEARLRCSPMKGHSHVYWYRQLPEEGLKFMVYLQKENIIDESGMPKERFSAEFPKEGPSILRIQQVVRGDSAAYFCASSPGQTNQPQHFGDGTRLSIL.

The CDR3 spells CASSLLPIAGEYNEQFF. CDR3 coding DNA: TGTGCCAGCAGCTTGTTACCTATAGCGGGGGAGTACAATGAGCAGTTCTTC. The chain links TRBV5-6 to TRBJ2-1, with 9 bases fitting TRBD2. Germline CDR1 and CDR2: SGHDT and YYEEEE. This CDR3 comprises 17 residues. After removal of 1 base from V and 4 bases from J, the junction contained 9 bases not matched to a gene.